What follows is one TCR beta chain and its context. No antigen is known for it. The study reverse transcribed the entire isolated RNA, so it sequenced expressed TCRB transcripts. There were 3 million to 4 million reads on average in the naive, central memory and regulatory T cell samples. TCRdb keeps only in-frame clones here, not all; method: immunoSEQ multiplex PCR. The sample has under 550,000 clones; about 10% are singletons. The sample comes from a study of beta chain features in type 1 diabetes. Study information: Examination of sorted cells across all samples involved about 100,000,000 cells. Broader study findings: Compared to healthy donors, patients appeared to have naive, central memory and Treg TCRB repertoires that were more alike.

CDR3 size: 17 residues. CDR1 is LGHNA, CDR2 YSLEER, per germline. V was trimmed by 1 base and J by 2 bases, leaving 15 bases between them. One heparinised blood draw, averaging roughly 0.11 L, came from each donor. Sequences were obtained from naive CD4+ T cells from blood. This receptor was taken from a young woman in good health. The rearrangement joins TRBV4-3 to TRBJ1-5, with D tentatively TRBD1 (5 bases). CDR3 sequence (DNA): TGCGCCAGCAGCCAAGGGCGGCCGGGGGGGGGCAATCAGCCCCAGCATTTT. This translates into CASSQGRPGGGNQPQHF.